This TCR beta chain is drawn from a study of regulatory T cells in long-lasting Graves disease (dated by TCRdb to about 2021). A note on the overall study: Persistent Graves' disease meant more than 5 years of antithyroid drug treatment with TSH receptor autoantibodies that stayed positive. A total of approximately 35 samples were covered by TCR sequencing, comprising roughly 13 persistent and 20 or so newly diagnosed Graves' disease patients. Persistent Graves' disease patients in the clinical cohort had taken antithyroid drugs for about 10.3 years on average. The study was conducted in China and was registered as a clinical trial. This study used TCR sequencing and RNA sequencing of peripheral blood to compare persistent Graves' disease patients against newly diagnosed Graves' disease patients. Findings and caveats that apply to the study as a whole: More public clonotypes were shared among persistent patients (roughly 2,700) than among newly diagnosed patients (approximately 1,000). TRBV28, TRBJ1-2 and TRBJ2-5 were preferentially used in persistent disease, while TRBV20-1 and TRBJ2-1 were favored in newly diagnosed disease. Only the TCR beta chain was sequenced and analyzed. Peripheral blood alone was examined, since thyroid tissue, which constituted the primary lesion, could not be accessed. Compared with newly diagnosed patients, persistent Graves' disease patients had lower TCR Shannon entropy and fewer highly expanded clones, which suggests clonal expansion. The authors acknowledged the small sample size as a limitation that may reduce accuracy.

Based on the germline V gene, the CDR1 and CDR2 sequences are SGHRS and YFSETQ. The junction shows trimming of 4 bases on V and 6 bases on J, and the gene matches do not reach 13 bases of it. Taken from cysteine to phenylalanine, the CDR3 has 15 residues. Just the 45-base CDR3 DNA is kept, in frame starting at base 1. Taken with the paper, the label for time point translates to: persistent/refractory GD, antithyroid drugs over 5 years with positive TRAb. RNA was extracted from PBMCs in TRIzol for both TCR sequencing and RNA sequencing. The diagnosis of Graves' disease was made according to American Thyroid Association guidelines. Patients were recruited from an endocrinology department in Xi'an, China. Each patient gave around 9 milliliters of peripheral blood, collected in an EDTA anticoagulant tube. PBMCs were isolated by Ficoll Paque Plus density gradient separation without further T cell sorting. An Agilent 2100 Bioanalyzer and agarose gel were used to check RNA quality, and a NanoDrop 2000 was used to measure RNA concentration.

The library was built by means of multiplex PCR. The sequencer listed for this sample is Illumina HiSeq 4000. To build TCR beta libraries, CDR3 regions were amplified by Arm-PCR using iRepertoire HTBI primers. Before sequencing, the PCR products underwent gel purification. Concerning the study's data processing: A total of fewer than 70 TRBV and about 13 TRBJ segments were identified across samples and were used for gene usage analysis of CDR3 amino acid clonotypes. COPE and FqMerger were used to merge the filtered high-quality paired reads into contigs. Contigs were aligned with BLAST to IMGT TRBV, TRBD and TRBJ reference genes, and CDR3 was defined per IMGT. Clonotypes above 0.1% frequency were classified as highly expanded clones. Shannon entropy served as the measure of repertoire diversity, while the Gini coefficient captured V-J evenness. Public clonotypes were defined as clonotypes shared by more than one individual. Using fastp trimming at Q25 and MiXCR clonotype assembly, TCRdb reanalyzed the public sequencing data and kept in-frame beta chains. Every entry covers one CDR3 protein and lists the most common genes and DNA from its rows. These V and J calls derive from TCRdb rather than the authors' analysis. The table for this sample lists some 430,000 distinct CDR3 sequences; roughly 21% of them were counted only once. The top ten clonotypes cover about 6.6% of the sample.

This clonotype was observed at least ten times. This clone's antigen is unknown. No base qualities exist here, and no much larger clone lies one base off it. The sequenced sample was peripheral blood mononuclear cells (PBMCs), obtained when the disease was refractory, from a patient treated with antithyroid drugs. This chain joins TRBV5-1 to TRBJ2-7; TRBD1 fits 7 bases in the junction. The clonotype originates from a female donor with Graves disease. The bases read TGCGCCAGCAGCCCCGGATCGGGGCAGGGGGTCGAGCAGTACTTC. It codes for CASSPGSGQGVEQYF. The entire variable domain, with the stretches around the CDR3 drawn from the reference TRBV5-1 and TRBJ2-7 proteins, is KAGVTQTPRYLIKTRGQQVTLSCSPISGHRSVSWYQQTPGQGLQFLFEYFSETQRNKGNFPGRFSGRQFSNSRSEMNVSTLELGDSALYLCASSPGSGQGVEQYFGPGTRLTVT.